Each of the 27 T cell receptor beta chains below was sequenced from the same sample in a study of blood T cells in healthy people across ages. Through a sample-barcoded 5' primer and a J-beta primer mix, a second PCR was run for roughly 6 to 12 cycles. TCRdb re-called the 5' RACE reads through MiXCR, storing one row per CDR3 protein. This sample yields some 1,000,000 distinct CDR3 sequences, of which approximately 25% are seen a single time; around 0.75% belongs to the top ten. These records were also assigned to another study, of T cells of mothers and their children.

What was sequenced was blood. Source of these receptors: a girl aged 2 to 9 in good health.

This clonotype was found a few times. The chain has TRBV7-3 and TRBJ2-6, with D tentatively TRBD1 (6 bases). Trimming removed 5 bases from V and 0 bases from J, with 11 bases in between. The length of the CDR3 is 16 residues. Germline CDR1 SGHTA, CDR2 FQGTGA. The CDR3 DNA reads TGTGCCAGCAGCGCCACAGGGTCCTCTGGGGCCAACGTCCTGACTTTC. This codes for CASSATGSSGANVLTF. Full variable domain (outside the CDR3, taken from reference TRBV7-3 and TRBJ2-6): GAGVSQTPSNKVTEKGKYVELRCDPISGHTALYWYRQSLGQGPEFLIYFQGTGAADDSGLPNDRFFAVRPEGSVSTLKIQRTERGDSAVYLCASSATGSSGANVLTFGAGSRLTVL.

The gene calls are TRBV27 and TRBJ2-3; D gene uncertain. CDR3 length: 13 residues. In germline, CDR1 is MNHEY, CDR2 SMNVEV (reference sequence). The ends were cut back, 6 bases at V and 2 bases at J, with 9 bases in the middle. For the CDR3, the DNA is TGTGCCAGCAGGGAACCCCCCACAGATACGCAGTATTTT. It translates to CASREPPTDTQYF.

This clonotype turned up a few times. The chain joins TRBV5-1 to TRBJ1-1; D may be TRBD1 (5 bases). V dropped 0 bases and J dropped 5 bases, with 11 bases sitting between them. This CDR3 is built from 14 residues. Germline loops: CDR1 SGHRS, CDR2 YFSETQ. The CDR3 protein is CASSLDWGLTEAFF. The CDR3 DNA is TGCGCCAGCAGCTTGGATTGGGGCCTAACTGAAGCTTTCTTT.

Details on this clonotype: The conserved phenylalanine or tryptophan is not found at the CDR3 terminus, so this likely reflects a read error. The chain joins TRBV29-1 to TRBJ2-5; D possibly corresponds to TRBD1 (5 bases). The DNA matches TRBJ2-1 better at its end, which makes the J call doubtful. The length of the CDR3 is 11 residues. Germline CDR1 is SQVTM and CDR2 is ANQGSEA. CDR3 region: CSVARAHEQFL. For the CDR3, the DNA is TGCAGCGTTGCCAGGGCCCATGAGCAGTTCCTC.

This clonotype was seen a handful of times. The rearrangement links TRBV7-3 to TRBJ2-5; 10 bases align to TRBD2. The length of the CDR3 is 16 residues. With V trimmed by 2 bases and J by 2 bases, 5 bases remained unmatched. Germline CDR1 and CDR2: SGHTA and FQGTGA. The chain's CDR3 is CASSLSPAGGQETQYF. CDR3 nucleotide sequence: TGTGCCAGCAGCTTATCGCCAGCGGGGGGGCAAGAGACCCAGTACTTC.

A few counts support this clonotype. This sequence joins TRBV28 and TRBJ2-5; TRBD2 might be the D (5 bases). The better agreement between TRBJ2-1 and the DNA end casts doubt on the J call. Germline V gene data show CDR1 as MDHEN and CDR2 as SYDVKM. The CDR3 has 13 residues. The DNA of the CDR3 is TGTGCCAGCACCTTCGGGCGGGTGATAGAGCAGTTCTTC. This sequence encodes CASTFGRVIEQFF.

This rearrangement joins TRBV6-1 to TRBJ1-2; D gene unclear. The CDR3 covers 14 residues. Trimming left V 7 bases short and J 2 bases short, with 14 bases between. Germline V gives CDR1 MNHNS, CDR2 SASEGT. The CDR3 DNA reads TGTGCCAGCATCTCCCGGGAGGGAAACTATGGCTACACCTTC. Residues: CASISREGNYGYTF.

This rearrangement joins TRBV4-1 to TRBJ2-5, with D tentatively TRBD2 (6 bases). CDR3 size: 13 residues. The germline V and J ends were trimmed by 3 bases and 4 bases, with 9 bases remaining between them. The germline V gene has CDR1 MGHRA and CDR2 YSYEKL. The CDR3 region is CASSHGTRETQYF. The CDR3, as DNA: TGCGCCAGCAGCCACGGGACTCGAGAGACCCAGTACTTC.

This clonotype has only a few counts. The chain is built from TRBV2 and TRBJ2-5; D gene uncertain. With the DNA end fitting TRBJ2-7 better, the J assignment may be wrong. The germline CDR1 and CDR2 sequences are SNHLY and FYNNEI. The CDR3 length is 12 residues. The CDR3 DNA is TGTGCCACCTCGGAAAGACTCTACGAGCAGTACTTC. This gives the protein CATSERLYEQYF.

V and J are TRBV7-9 and TRBJ2-1; D unresolved. Trimming removed 4 bases from V and 3 bases from J, with 10 bases in between. The CDR3 sequence is 14 residues long. Germline assignment: CDR1 SEHNR and CDR2 FQNEAQ (reference sequence). In nucleotides, the CDR3 is TGTGCCAGCAGCTCCAAAGAGAGCTACAATGAGCAGTTCTTC. This translates into CASSSKESYNEQFF.

The genes are TRBV28 and TRBJ2-1, with D perhaps TRBD1 or TRBD2 (5 bases each). V was shortened by 7 bases and J by 5 bases, with 24 bases between the two germline ends. This CDR3 contains 17 residues. Germline loops: CDR1 MDHEN, CDR2 SYDVKM. DNA for the CDR3: TGTGCCAGCACCCTCACGAGGGACGGACCCCTGAACAATGAGCAGTTCTTC. Protein product: CASTLTRDGPLNNEQFF.

This clonotype was counted ten times or more. The chain employs TRBV28 and TRBJ2-5; TRBD1 agrees at 8 bases. Germline V CDR1 and CDR2: MDHEN, SYDVKM. CDR3 length: 15 residues. With V trimmed by 6 bases and J by 3 bases, 9 bases remained unmatched. This chain's CDR3 is CASSPSRTGKETQYF. The CDR3 region has the DNA TGTGCCAGCAGCCCGTCCCGGACAGGGAAAGAGACCCAGTACTTC. The full variable domain, with the rest looked up from reference TRBV28 and TRBJ2-5, is DVKVTQSSRYLVKRTGEKVFLECVQDMDHENMFWYRQDPGLGLRLIYFSYDVKMKEKGDIPEGYSVSREKKERFSLILESASTNQTSMYLCASSPSRTGKETQYFGPGTRLLVL.

The chain has TRBV6-1 and TRBJ2-5; 8 bases are a match to TRBD1. The J call may be wrong; the DNA end is better matched by TRBJ2-1. This CDR3 contains 14 residues. Germline V CDR1 and CDR2: MNHNS, SASEGT. The chain's CDR3 is CASSETGTGNEQFF. CDR3 nucleotides: TGTGCCAGCAGTGAAACAGGGACAGGCAATGAGCAGTTCTTC.

The chain is built from TRBV12-3 or TRBV12-4 and TRBJ2-7; 7 positions match TRBD1. The end of the DNA fits TRBJ2-1 better, so the J call may be wrong. The CDR3 is 14 residues long. The CDR3 bases are TGTGCCAGCAGTCGACAGGGCATTCGCAATGAGCAGTTCTTC. Protein: CASSRQGIRNEQFF.

J is TRBJ2-1 and V is TRBV20-1, with 10 bases matching TRBD2. The DNA end lines up better with TRBJ2-5; the J call may be wrong. The CDR3 is made up of 16 amino acids. CDR1 DFQATT and CDR2 SNEGSKA come from the germline V gene (reference sequence). The CDR3 loop reads CSARSPTSGLQETQYF. CDR3 nucleotides: TGCAGTGCTAGAAGCCCGACTAGCGGGCTCCAAGAGACCCAGTACTTC.

V gene TRBV4-1 combines with J gene TRBJ2-2; D is unclear. V lost 0 bases and J lost 7, with 12 bases in between. CDR1 MGHRA and CDR2 YSYEKL come from the germline V gene. The CDR3 covers 15 residues. CDR3 region: CASSQEGVLNGELFF. The DNA of the CDR3 is TGCGCCAGCAGCCAAGAAGGAGTCCTTAACGGGGAGCTGTTTTTT.

The J gene is TRBJ2-5, the V gene TRBV14; 12 bases map to TRBD2. With the DNA end fitting TRBJ2-1 better, the J assignment may be wrong. CDR1 and CDR2 from the germline V gene are SGHDN and FVKESK. The CDR3 consists of 16 residues. In DNA, the CDR3 is TGTGCCAGCAGCCTCCGACTAGCGGGAGCGGCAAATGAGCAGTTCTTC. Protein: CASSLRLAGAANEQFF.

On this clonotype itself: Mismatch with germline at one junction end may stem from a read error. The chain links TRBV7-2 to TRBJ2-5; D gene uncertain. This CDR3 region has 13 residues. CDR1 SGHTA and CDR2 FQGNSA come from the germline V gene. The CDR3 loop reads CASSLDSPGTQYF. The CDR3 DNA follows: TGTGCCAGCAGTTTAGACTCCCCAGGGACCCAGTACTTC.

This clonotype was detected only a few times. CDR3 sequence: CASSPISPREQYF. CDR3 coding DNA: TGTGCCAGCAGTCCGATTTCTCCCAGGGAGCAGTACTTC. The chain links TRBV6-2 or TRBV6-3 to TRBJ2-1; D not resolved. The J call may be mistaken, given a closer DNA end match to TRBJ2-7. The CDR3 covers 13 residues. Germline assignment: CDR1 MNHEY and CDR2 SVGEGT.

The chain employs TRBV10-3 and TRBJ2-1; 9 bases match TRBD2. Trimming cost V 3 bases and J 7 bases; bases outside gene matches: 10. The CDR3 has 16 residues. The V gene's germline CDR1 is ENHRY and CDR2 SYGVKD. CDR3 coding DNA: TGTGCCATCAGTGACTCGGTAGGCGGGGGGGCGAATGAGCAGTTCTTC. It is translated as CAISDSVGGGANEQFF.

Concerning this clonotype itself: At one boundary the junction diverges from the germline segment, which might be a read error. The V and J genes are TRBV7-9 and TRBJ2-4; TRBD1 matches 9 bases. CDR3 size: 12 residues. Germline V gene data show CDR1 as SEHNR and CDR2 as FQNEAQ (reference sequence). CDR3 residues: CASSKGQGTLHF. The CDR3 nucleotides are TGTGCCAGCAGCAAAGGACAGGGGACATTACACTTC.

The chain links TRBV9 to TRBJ2-1; D perhaps matches TRBD2 (6 bases). V was clipped by 6 bases and J by 5 bases, with 12 bases between them. This CDR3 is built from 13 residues. Germline V CDR1 and CDR2: SGDLS, YYNGEE. The CDR3 coding sequence is TGTGCCAGCAACAGCGGGTCTAACAATGAGCAGTTCTTC. Its translation is CASNSGSNNEQFF.

This clonotype showed up just a few times. This chain joins TRBV7-3 and TRBJ2-3; D gene unclear. The V gene lost 1 base and the J gene lost 7 bases, with 9 bases spanning the gap. This CDR3 spans 13 amino acids. Germline loops: CDR1 SGHTA, CDR2 FQGTGA. The DNA of the CDR3 is TGTGCCAGCAGCTTAAATGAGTATCATACGCAGTATTTT. It translates to CASSLNEYHTQYF.

The table lists this clonotype with a few counts. This chain links TRBV7-9 with TRBJ2-5, with 8 positions matching TRBD2. The DNA end is a closer match to TRBJ2-1, so the J assignment may be wrong. CDR3 length: 14 amino acids. In germline, CDR1 is SEHNR, CDR2 FQNEAQ (reference sequence). In DNA form, the CDR3 reads TGTGCCAGCAGCTTCCGGGCGGGAGGCAATGAGCAGTTCTTC. The encoded protein is CASSFRAGGNEQFF.

The chain joins TRBV20-1 to TRBJ2-5; 10 bases map to TRBD1. CDR3 length: 14 residues. Germline-derived CDR1 and CDR2 are DFQATT and SNEGSKA (reference sequence). With 4 bases clipped from V and 0 bases from J, the junction kept 2 bases outside the gene matches. CDR3 coding DNA: TGCAGTGCTATGGGACAGGGGTACCAAGAGACCCAGTACTTC. Translating it yields CSAMGQGYQETQYF.

This chain links TRBV9 with TRBJ1-1, with D possibly matching TRBD1 (5 bases). This CDR3 comprises 12 residues. The germline V gene encodes CDR1 SGDLS and CDR2 YYNGEE. Trimming pared 3 bases from V and 7 bases from J, leaving 10 bases between. CDR3 nucleotide sequence: TGTGCCAGCAGCGGAACAGGCTATGAAGCTTTCTTT. It codes for CASSGTGYEAFF.

CDR3 amino acids: CASTTTRVPKRVGVHEQFF. Here the CDR3 DNA reads TGTGCCAGCACCACCACGAGGGTCCCTAAAAGGGTTGGTGTTCATGAGCAGTTCTTC. The rearrangement links TRBV12-3 or TRBV12-4 to TRBJ2-1; a possible D gene is TRBD2 (5 bases). The V end was cut by 7 bases, the J end by 8 bases, with 33 bases between. This CDR3 has 19 residues.